The clone carrying this T cell receptor beta chain was recorded only once. Antigen unknown. The data stem from a study of T cell responses to AZD1222 COVID-19 vaccine. V lost 2 bases, J lost 3 bases, and 11 bases lay in between. In germline, CDR1 is MNHEY, CDR2 SMNVEV (reference sequence). The CDR3 has 14 residues. The data were produced by immunoSEQ multiplex PCR, yet TCRdb's version contains in-frame clones alone and is incomplete. The sample yields 93,000 or so clones, 91% seen once. Study observations and caveats: Spike-specific TCR repertoires showed rising breadth and depth after two AZD1222 doses.

Sample: peripheral blood, taken on day 0 of AZD1222 vaccination. The receptor was isolated from an adult in good health. The chain couples TRBV27 to TRBJ2-7; D ambiguous. CDR3 sequence reads: CASSLSNTYYEQYF. DNA of the CDR3: TGTGCCAGCAGTTTAAGTAACACTTACTACGAGCAGTACTTC.